Shown below are 13 T cell receptor beta chains from a single sample sequenced in a study of CD4+ T cells in melanoma. Libraries were prepared by immunoSEQ multiplex PCR; TCRdb keeps only in-frame clonotypes and omits some of them. The sample lists about 21,000 clones, about three quarters seen once, with roughly a tenth in the top ten. These receptors were taken from a human donor with melanoma.

This chain uses TRBV11-2 with TRBJ2-7, with D possibly TRBD1 on 7 matching bases. The CDR3 has 15 amino acids. Germline-derived CDR1 and CDR2 are SGHAT and FQNNGV. V lost 1 base and J lost 3, with 13 bases in between. Here the CDR3 DNA reads TGTGCCAGCAGCTTAGTCCCAGGGGGGCGCTACGAGCAGTACTTC. Its translation: CASSLVPGGRYEQYF.

The chain employs TRBV27 and TRBJ1-4; D is unresolved. Looked up from germline, CDR1 is MNHEY and CDR2 is SMNVEV (reference sequence). The V and J ends lost 3 bases and 3 bases respectively, with 14 bases between them. CDR3 length equals 16 residues. CDR3 region: CASSLRAHYPNEKLFF. In DNA, the CDR3 is TGTGCCAGCAGTTTGAGGGCGCACTACCCTAATGAAAAACTGTTTTTT.

This clone was counted a few times. The chain uses TRBV27 and TRBJ1-6; D not resolved. The CDR3 consists of 12 residues. Trimming took off 6 bases at V and 6 bases at J, with 6 bases between the two ends. Germline CDR1 and CDR2: MNHEY and SMNVEV (reference sequence). In DNA, the CDR3 is TGTGCCAGCAGAACAGCTAATTCACCCCTCCACTTT. As protein: CASRTANSPLHF.

The V call is TRBV29-1, the J call TRBJ2-1; D perhaps matches TRBD1 (6 bases). Trimming removed 3 bases at V and 6 bases at J, with 9 bases between. CDR1 is SQVTM, CDR2 ANQGSEA, per germline. The CDR3 totals 12 residues. CDR3 bases: TGCAGCGTTGACGTGGGGGCCAATGAGCAGTTCTTC. It specifies CSVDVGANEQFF.

V usage is TRBV5-5 and J usage is TRBJ1-1; D call uncertain. Trimming cost V 5 bases and J 4 bases, with 18 bases left between them. The CDR3 contains 15 residues. Germline values: CDR1 SGHKS, CDR2 YYEKEE (reference sequence). DNA for the CDR3: TGTGCCAGCAGGAAGGGTACTGGTGATGGCACTGAAGCTTTCTTT. This gives the protein CASRKGTGDGTEAFF.

The J gene is TRBJ1-2, the V gene TRBV7-2; no definite D call. Deletions cut 5 bases from V and 3 bases from J, with 4 bases between. This CDR3 is built from 11 residues. From germline, CDR1 is SGHTA and CDR2 FQGNSA. The CDR3 sequence is CASSPDYGYTF. CDR3 coding DNA: TGTGCCAGCAGCCCCGACTATGGCTACACCTTC.

This clone has a single count. The chain couples TRBV18 to TRBJ2-3; D might be TRBD2 (5 bases). V was trimmed by 3 bases and J by 2 bases, leaving 12 bases between them. The CDR3 length is 15 residues. Germline V gene lookup returns CDR1 KGHSH and CDR2 LQKENI. The CDR3 spells CASSPSTRITDTQYF. The DNA of the CDR3 is TGTGCCAGCTCACCTTCCACTAGGATCACAGATACGCAGTATTTT.

The chain carries TRBV7-3 and TRBJ1-1, with D perhaps matching TRBD1 (5 bases). CDR3 size: 14 residues. Germline V CDR1 and CDR2: SGHTA, FQGTGA. V was pared by 3 bases and J by 2 bases, with 10 bases between. This chain's CDR3 is CASSFSGTNTEAFF. CDR3 coding DNA: TGTGCCAGCAGCTTTTCAGGGACTAACACTGAAGCTTTCTTT.

The CDR3 nucleotides read TGTGCCAGCAGTGTCAGGGAGGATACGCAGTATTTT. Translating gives CASSVREDTQYF. V usage is TRBV2 and J usage is TRBJ2-3; the D call may be TRBD1 or TRBD2 (5 bases each). This CDR3 spans 12 amino acids. V dropped 4 bases and J dropped 6 bases, with 8 bases sitting between them. Germline V gene lookup returns CDR1 SNHLY and CDR2 FYNNEI.

V usage is TRBV5-1 and J usage is TRBJ2-5; D unclear. V shed 1 base and J shed 2 bases, with 9 bases lying between them. The CDR3 loop spans 14 amino acids. Germline values: CDR1 SGHRS, CDR2 YFSETQ. The CDR3 bases are TGCGCCAGCAGCTTGTTCTCGGGTCAAGAGACCCAGTACTTC. Protein: CASSLFSGQETQYF.

CDR3 DNA sequence: TGTGCCAGCTCACTAAGCTGGGACCGCACCGGGGAGCTGTTTTTT. Encoded protein: CASSLSWDRTGELFF. This rearrangement joins TRBV18 to TRBJ2-2; D assignment may be TRBD1 or TRBD2 (5 bases each). This CDR3 is 15 amino acids long. Trimming left V 4 bases short and J 4 bases short, with 13 bases between. Germline lookup yields CDR1 KGHSH and CDR2 LQKENI.

The V gene is TRBV2, the J gene TRBJ1-1; 7 bases line up with TRBD1. This CDR3 is built from 15 residues. J lost 3 bases, V lost 6 bases, and 10 bases had no gene match. The V gene's germline CDR1 is SNHLY and CDR2 FYNNEI. The CDR3 DNA reads as TGTGCCAGCAGCGTCGGGACAGCTGGTTACACTGAAGCTTTCTTT. Translated, it gives CASSVGTAGYTEAFF. Combining the CDR3 with reference TRBV2 and TRBJ1-1 gives the whole variable domain EPEVTQTPSHQVTQMGQEVILRCVPISNHLYFYWYRQILGQKVEFLVSFYNNEISEKSEIFDDQFSVERPDGSNFTLKIRSTKLEDSAMYFCASSVGTAGYTEAFFGQGTRLTVV.

On this clone itself: Different DNA sequences within this sample yield the same CDR3. The rearrangement joins TRBV27 to TRBJ1-3, with 10 bases matching TRBD1. Unmatched junction bases numbered 9, after V lost 6 bases and J lost 4 bases. The CDR3 covers 16 residues. The germline V gene has CDR1 MNHEY and CDR2 SMNVEV (reference sequence). DNA for the CDR3: TGTGCCAGCAGCCTTTCCGGGACAGGGGCCGGAAACACCATATATTTT. It specifies CASSLSGTGAGNTIYF.